Below, 6 T cell receptor beta chains from the same sample are listed, as sequenced in a study of post-analysis software for immune sequencing data (dated by TCRdb to the mid-2010s). What the work shows at the level of the full study, not this receptor alone: Roughly 5 TRBV segments, including TRBV5-6, TRBV5-1 and TRBV20-1, were significantly more frequent in patients than controls.

Library method: PCR. These reads were obtained on an Illumina HiSeq 2500. Unique molecular identifiers were incorporated into TCR beta cDNA libraries to reduce PCR and sequencing biases. The public reads were quality trimmed at Q25 with fastp and then assembled into clones with MiXCR by TCRdb, keeping productive beta chains. Records with the same CDR3 protein are collapsed into one entry carrying the most frequent genes and DNA. Within this sample are approximately 770,000 distinct CDR3 sequences, with just over 45% of them counted one time only. Roughly 5.2% of the sample goes to the ten largest clones. Antigen specificity for these receptors is unknown. Sequencing input: blood. These receptors were collected from a girl aged 5 to 17 with multiple sclerosis.

This chain connects TRBV28 to TRBJ1-2; D is possibly TRBD1 (5 bases). CDR1 and CDR2 from the germline V gene are MDHEN and SYDVKM. The CDR3 extends over 15 amino acids. V lost 7 bases and J lost 0, with 15 bases in between. CDR3 nucleotide sequence: TGTGCCAGCAATAAGTTCCAGGACACTAACTATGGCTACACCTTC. Translation: CASNKFQDTNYGYTF.

This clonotype was seen once. The chain couples TRBV11-2 to TRBJ2-3; D call uncertain. This CDR3 spans 15 amino acids. Trimming removed 2 bases from V and 2 bases from J, with 11 bases in between. Germline V lookup: CDR1 SGHAT, CDR2 FQNNGV. CDR3 in DNA: TGTGCCAGCAGCTTATGGCAGTCGACCACAGATACGCAGTATTTT. Protein product: CASSLWQSTTDTQYF.

This clonotype has a handful of counts. The V gene is TRBV6-2 or TRBV6-3, the J gene TRBJ1-5; D is undetermined. Germline V gives CDR1 MNHEY, CDR2 SVGEGT. Trimming shortened V by 0 bases and J by 0 bases, and 9 bases separated the two germline ends. The CDR3 totals 16 residues. The chain's CDR3 is CASSYSGAYSNQPQHF. For the CDR3, the DNA is TGTGCCAGCAGTTACTCGGGAGCATATAGCAATCAGCCCCAGCATTTT.

The table lists this clonotype with a few counts. V usage is TRBV12-3 or TRBV12-4 and J usage is TRBJ1-2; D gene uncertain. The germline V and J ends were trimmed by 11 bases and 8 bases, with 18 bases remaining between them. The CDR3 is 12 amino acids. CDR3 in DNA: TGTGCCGTCGAATCCCCCCCATGGGGCTACACCTTC. Its translation: CAVESPPWGYTF.

This clonotype has only a few counts. This chain joins TRBV28 and TRBJ2-5; possibly TRBD2 for D (5 bases). The J call may not be correct, given that the DNA end is closer to TRBJ2-7. CDR1 is MDHEN, CDR2 SYDVKM, per germline. The CDR3 runs 17 residues. CDR3 in DNA: TGTGCCAGCAGTTTAGGTGACATTGGGAGTTTGTCCTACGAGCAGTACTTC. Protein product: CASSLGDIGSLSYEQYF.

The chain couples TRBV29-1 to TRBJ1-2; the match to TRBD1 covers 8 bases. With 6 bases clipped from V and 8 bases from J, the junction kept 8 bases outside the gene matches. CDR3 length: 12 amino acids. The germline V gene encodes CDR1 SQVTM and CDR2 ANQGSEA. The CDR3 DNA is TGCAGCGTCACACCGCGGACAGGGGGCTACACCTTC. Translating it yields CSVTPRTGGYTF.